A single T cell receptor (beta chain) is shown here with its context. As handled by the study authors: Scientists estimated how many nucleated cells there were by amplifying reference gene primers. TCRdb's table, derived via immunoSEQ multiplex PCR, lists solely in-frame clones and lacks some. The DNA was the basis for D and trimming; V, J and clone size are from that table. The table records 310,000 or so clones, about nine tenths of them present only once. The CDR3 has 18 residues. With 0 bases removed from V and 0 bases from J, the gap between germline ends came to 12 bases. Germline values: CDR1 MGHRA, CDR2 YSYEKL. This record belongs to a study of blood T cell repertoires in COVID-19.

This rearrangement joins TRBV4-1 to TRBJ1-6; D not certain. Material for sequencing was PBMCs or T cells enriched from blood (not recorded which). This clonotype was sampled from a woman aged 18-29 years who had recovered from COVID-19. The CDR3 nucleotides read TGCGCCAGCAGCCAAGATCCTCTTTTTAGCTCCTATAATTCACCCCTCCACTTT. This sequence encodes CASSQDPLFSSYNSPLHF.